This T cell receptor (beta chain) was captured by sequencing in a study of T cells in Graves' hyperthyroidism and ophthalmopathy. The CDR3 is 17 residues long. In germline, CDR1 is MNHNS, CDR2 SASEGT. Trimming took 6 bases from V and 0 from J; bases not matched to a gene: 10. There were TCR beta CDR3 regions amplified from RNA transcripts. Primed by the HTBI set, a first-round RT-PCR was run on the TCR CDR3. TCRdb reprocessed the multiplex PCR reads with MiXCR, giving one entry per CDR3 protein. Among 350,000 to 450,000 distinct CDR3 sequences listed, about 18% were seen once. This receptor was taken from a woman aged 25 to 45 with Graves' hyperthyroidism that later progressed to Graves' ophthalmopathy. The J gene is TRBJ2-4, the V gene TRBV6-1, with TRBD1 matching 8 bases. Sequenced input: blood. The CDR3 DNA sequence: TGTGCCAGCAGCTTCTCGACAGGGGAACTAGCCAAAAACATTCAGTACTTC. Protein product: CASSFSTGELAKNIQYF.